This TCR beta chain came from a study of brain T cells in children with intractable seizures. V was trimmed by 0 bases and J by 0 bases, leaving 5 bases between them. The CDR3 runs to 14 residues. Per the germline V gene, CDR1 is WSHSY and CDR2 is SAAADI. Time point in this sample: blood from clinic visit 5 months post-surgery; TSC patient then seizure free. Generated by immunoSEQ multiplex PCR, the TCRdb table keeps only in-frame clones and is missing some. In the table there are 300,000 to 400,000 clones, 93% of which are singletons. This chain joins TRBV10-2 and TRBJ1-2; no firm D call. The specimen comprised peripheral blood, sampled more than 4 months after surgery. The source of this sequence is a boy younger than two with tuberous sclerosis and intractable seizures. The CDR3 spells CASSESTSNYGYTF. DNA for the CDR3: TGCGCCAGCAGTGAGTCGACATCTAACTATGGCTACACCTTC.